The rows below give T cell receptor beta chains drawn from one sample of a study of OX40 agonist ivuxolimab in advanced cancers. The protocol was immunoSEQ multiplex PCR, while the TCRdb copy is restricted to in-frame clones and leaves out a portion. The table records fewer than 90,000 clones, 88% of them present only once. Sequences were derived from CD4+ or CD8+ T cells sorted from blood, sampled in a trial of the OX40 agonist ivuxolimab. All receptors derive from an adult with an advanced solid tumor such as melanoma, head and neck, liver or kidney cancer. The CDR3 runs from the conserved cysteine through the conserved F or W. The D gene is left open where the match is weak. A row's size may be missing; if present it is once, few, many or a size class.

V: TRBV10-3; D: .; J: TRBJ1-1; size: .; DNA: TGCCATACTACAGGGCCCTCACGGACTGAAGCTTTCTTT; CDR3: CHTTGPSRTEAFF
V: TRBV5-4; D: .; J: TRBJ2-7; size: .; DNA: TGTGCCAGCAGCTCTGACACGTTCGAGCAGTACTTC; CDR3: CASSSDTFEQYF
V: TRBV7-2; D: .; J: TRBJ1-6; size: .; DNA: TGTGCCAGCAGCTTAGCGTATCAGAAGGTTGGTTCACCCCTCCACTTT; CDR3: CASSLAYQKVGSPLHF
V: TRBV5-6; D: TRBD1; J: TRBJ1-1; size: .; DNA: TGTGCCAGCAGCTTGGTGGGACAGGGGACGTGGACTGAAGCTTTCTTT; CDR3: CASSLVGQGTWTEAFF
V: TRBV7-2; D: .; J: TRBJ1-5; size: .; DNA: TGTGCCAGCAGCTTAAAATTGGATCAGCCCCAGCATTTT; CDR3: CASSLKLDQPQHF
V: TRBV27; D: .; J: TRBJ2-5; size: .; DNA: TGTGCCAGCAGTTTCGCGGGAAGGGCAGAGACCCAGTACTTC; CDR3: CASSFAGRAETQYF
V: TRBV27; D: TRBD1; J: TRBJ2-3; size: .; DNA: TGTGCCAGCAGTGGGGGACAGGGTTCAGATACGCAGTATTTT; CDR3: CASSGGQGSDTQYF
V: TRBV10-3; D: .; J: TRBJ2-3; size: .; DNA: TGTGCCATCAAAGGCGAGGCAGATACGCAGTATTTT; CDR3: CAIKGEADTQYF
V: TRBV7-5; D: .; J: TRBJ2-1; size: .; DNA: TGTGTCAGAAGCTTCCACGGGGCCGGCTCCTACAATGAGCAGTTCTTC; CDR3: CVRSFHGAGSYNEQFF
V: TRBV7-2; D: .; J: TRBJ2-3; size: .; DNA: TGTGCCAGCAGCTTAGTGGCAGATACGCAGTATTTT; CDR3: CASSLVADTQYF
V: TRBV4-2; D: .; J: TRBJ2-3; size: .; DNA: TGTGCCAGCAGCTCCCCTAGCGACCCAAGCACAGATACGCAGTATTTT; CDR3: CASSSPSDPSTDTQYF
V: TRBV10-3; D: .; J: TRBJ2-3; size: .; DNA: TGTGCCATCCGCGACAGCACAGATACGCAGTATTTT; CDR3: CAIRDSTDTQYF
V: TRBV6-5; D: .; J: TRBJ2-7; size: .; DNA: TGTGCCAGCAGTAGACGAATGCCCGGGAACCCTTTTGAAGTCTTC; CDR3: CASSRRMPGNPFEVF
V: TRBV28; D: .; J: TRBJ2-3; size: .; DNA: TGTGCCAGCAGTTTTACGGGCCGCACAGATACGCAGTATTTT; CDR3: CASSFTGRTDTQYF
V: TRBV5-4; D: TRBD1; J: TRBJ2-1; size: .; DNA: TGTGCCAGCAGCTCCCCCAGGGGGTCCTACAATGAGCAGTTCTTC; CDR3: CASSSPRGSYNEQFF
V: TRBV5-1; D: .; J: TRBJ2-1; size: .; DNA: TGCGCCAGCAGGGACTGGTACAATGAGCAGTTCTTC; CDR3: CASRDWYNEQFF
V: TRBV19; D: TRBD2; J: TRBJ2-1; size: .; DNA: TGTGCCAGTAGTTACGGGACTGTAGGGAGGGCCATAGTCAATGAGCAGTTCTTC; CDR3: CASSYGTVGRAIVNEQFF
V: TRBV18; D: .; J: TRBJ1-2; size: .; DNA: TGTGCCAGCTCACCCGGAGTCTCCTTC; CDR3: CASSPGVSF
V: TRBV5-4; D: .; J: TRBJ1-6; size: once; DNA: TGTGCCAGCAGCCTGAATTACGCGAATTCACCCCTCCACTTT; CDR3: CASSLNYANSPLHF
V: TRBV4-2; D: .; J: TRBJ1-3; size: .; DNA: TGTGCCAGCAGCCAAGGGCCCGGAAACACCATATATTTT; CDR3: CASSQGPGNTIYF
V: TRBV6-6; D: TRBD2; J: TRBJ2-1; size: .; DNA: TGTGCCAGCAGCCGGGCCGGGGGGTTTGAGCAGTTCTTC; CDR3: CASSRAGGFEQFF
V: TRBV6-5; D: .; J: TRBJ1-1; size: .; DNA: TGTGCCAGCATATGGGACCACACTGAAGCTTTCTTT; CDR3: CASIWDHTEAFF
V: TRBV2; D: TRBD1; J: TRBJ1-6; size: .; DNA: TGTGCCAGCAGTGAGCGGAGGGGGCTACGATATAATTCACCCCTCCACTTT; CDR3: CASSERRGLRYNSPLHF
V: TRBV18; D: TRBD1; J: TRBJ1-3; size: .; DNA: TGTGCCAGCTCAAGTTCCGGGACAGGAGCTGGAAACACCATATATTTT; CDR3: CASSSSGTGAGNTIYF
V: TRBV18; D: TRBD2; J: TRBJ2-5; size: .; DNA: TGTGCCAGCTCACCAGGACTAGTAAATCGAGAGACCCAGTACTTC; CDR3: CASSPGLVNRETQYF
V: TRBV19; D: TRBD1; J: TRBJ1-5; size: .; DNA: TGTGCCAGTAGTACCTGGGACAGTCTGGTAGAGCCCCAGCATTTT; CDR3: CASSTWDSLVEPQHF
V: TRBV13; D: .; J: TRBJ2-4; size: .; DNA: TGTGCCAGCAGACCTCAACAGGGAGCCAAAAACATTCAGTACTTC; CDR3: CASRPQQGAKNIQYF
V: TRBV6-1; D: .; J: TRBJ1-2; size: .; DNA: TGTGCCAGCAGTGAACATGCCCCCTATGGCTACACCTTC; CDR3: CASSEHAPYGYTF
V: TRBV6-1; D: .; J: TRBJ1-5; size: .; DNA: TGTGCCAGCAGTACCGCAGGGTATAGCAATCAGCCCCAGCATTTT; CDR3: CASSTAGYSNQPQHF
V: TRBV5-1; D: TRBD2; J: TRBJ2-1; size: .; DNA: TGCGCCAGCAGGGCCACCGTTTTGAGCGGGGGGCGGGAAGAGCAGTTCTTC; CDR3: CASRATVLSGGREEQFF
V: TRBV19; D: .; J: TRBJ1-2; size: .; DNA: TGTGCCAGTAGGGGGGACGGTGATGGCTACACCTTC; CDR3: CASRGDGDGYTF
V: TRBV18; D: TRBD2; J: TRBJ2-2; size: few; DNA: TGTGCCAGCTCACCAATGAGCGGGAGTTGGACCGGGGAGCTGTTTTTT; CDR3: CASSPMSGSWTGELFF
V: TRBV25-1; D: .; J: TRBJ2-4; size: once; DNA: TGTGCCAGCAGTGAATCAGCCAAAAACATTCAGTACTTC; CDR3: CASSESAKNIQYF
V: TRBV4-1; D: TRBD2; J: TRBJ2-2; size: .; DNA: TGCGCCAGCAGCCAAGTCCCCCCGGGACTAGCGTACACCGGGGAGCTGTTTTTT; CDR3: CASSQVPPGLAYTGELFF
V: TRBV4-2; D: .; J: TRBJ2-7; size: .; DNA: TGTGCCAGCAGCCAAGACCGGGGTTACGAGCAGTACTTC; CDR3: CASSQDRGYEQYF